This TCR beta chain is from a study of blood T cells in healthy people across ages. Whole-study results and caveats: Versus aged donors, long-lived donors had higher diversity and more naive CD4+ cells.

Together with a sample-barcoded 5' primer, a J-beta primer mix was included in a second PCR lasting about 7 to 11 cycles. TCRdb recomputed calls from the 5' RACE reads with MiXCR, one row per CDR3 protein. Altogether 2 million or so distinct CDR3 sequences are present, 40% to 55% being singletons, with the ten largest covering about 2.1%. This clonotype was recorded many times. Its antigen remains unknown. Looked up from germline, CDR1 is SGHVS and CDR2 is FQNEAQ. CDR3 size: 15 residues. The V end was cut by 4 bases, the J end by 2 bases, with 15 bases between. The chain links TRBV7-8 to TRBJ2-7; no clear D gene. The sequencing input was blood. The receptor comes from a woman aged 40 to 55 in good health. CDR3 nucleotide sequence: TGTGCCAGCAGCTCTCGGGTGGGTAGAGCCTACGAGCAGTACTTC. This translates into CASSSRVGRAYEQYF.